The sequence of this TCR beta chain was determined in a study of blood T cell repertoires in COVID-19. For the study at large: In each case, the material was cDNA or gDNA derived from T cells, B-cell-depleted T cells, or PBMCs.

Authors' analysis steps: Amplification from reference gene primers served as the basis for estimated nucleated cell counts. The method was immunoSEQ multiplex PCR; TCRdb's version includes in-frame clones alone and lacks a portion of them. V and J calls and clone size are copied from that table; D and trimming were computed from the DNA. The data hold around 100,000 clones, with more than 80% observed a single time. This clone was counted once. The CDR3 spans 15 residues. The trim removed 8 bases at V and 0 bases at J, leaving 5 bases unmatched. Looked up from germline, CDR1 is MDHEN and CDR2 is SYDVKM.

What was sequenced was peripheral blood. The rearrangement uses TRBV28 and TRBJ2-4; 9 bases are a match to TRBD1. The receptor's source is a human donor in a cohort sampled during active COVID-19. CDR3 nucleotides: TGTGCCAGCGGACAGGGGACCTTAGCCAAAAACATTCAGTACTTC. Encoded protein: CASGQGTLAKNIQYF. Complete variable domain (other parts from reference TRBV28 and TRBJ2-4): DVKVTQSSRYLVKRTGEKVFLECVQDMDHENMFWYRQDPGLGLRLIYFSYDVKMKEKGDIPEGYSVSREKKERFSLILESASTNQTSMYLCASGQGTLAKNIQYFGAGTRLSVL.